The following is a T cell receptor (beta chain) sequence with its context. This record comes from a study of CD8 T cells in Susac syndrome. RNA in amounts of roughly 0.5 to 1 ug was reverse transcribed with random hexamers. A multiplex approach, immunoSEQ multiplex PCR, amplified TCR beta CDR3 across 54 Vbeta and 13 Jbeta. A single record per CDR3 protein comes from TCRdb applying MiXCR to the immunoSEQ multiplex PCR reads. The table lists some 150,000 distinct CDR3 sequences, 94% of them singletons. After removal of 3 bases from V and 5 bases from J, the junction contained 8 bases not matched to a gene. Germline lookup yields CDR1 SGHDT and CDR2 YYEEEE. The CDR3 has 15 amino acids.

V is TRBV5-6 and J is TRBJ1-2; 9 bases agree with TRBD1. Sequences were obtained from CD8+ T cells from PBMCs. The receptor was derived from a human donor in good health. CDR3 protein: CASSSGTGSRYGYTF. CDR3 sequence (DNA): TGTGCCAGCAGCTCAGGGACAGGGTCGCGATATGGCTACACCTTC.